The following is a TCR beta chain sequence with its context. The antigen is undetermined. This sample is part of a study of cytomegalovirus exposure and HLA in healthy donors. Sequenced by immunoSEQ multiplex PCR; TCRdb stores in-frame clones only, minus some. This repertoire shows 150,000 to 200,000 clones, about 90% found once; its top ten account for 4.2%. The donors were members of the validation cohort comprising over a hundred subjects, separate from the roughly 690-subject first cohort. The CDR3 has 17 residues. CDR1 is MGHRA and CDR2 is YSYEKL in the germline V gene. Deletions cut 1 base from V and 9 bases from J, with 22 bases between. General study points: Among TCR beta chains, those listed as cytomegalovirus-associated numbered fewer than 200. It was found in a later analysis that first-cohort TCR clusters tended to co-occur in the approximately 130 validation repertoires. Rarity characterized most TCR sequences, yet some public TCRs appeared in many donors.

The chain is built from TRBV4-1 and TRBJ2-1; tentative D call: TRBD2 (5 bases). The specimen sequenced was PBMCs. The receptor comes from a man aged 18 to 30 in good health and CMV-seropositive. This CDR3 is CASSQVLAGIGSGEQFF. CDR3 coding DNA: TGCGCCAGCAGCCAAGTGCTTGCCGGGATAGGGTCGGGTGAGCAGTTCTTC.